One TCR beta chain is described in this entry. V gave up 6 bases and J gave up 0 bases, with 12 bases separating them. This CDR3 is 15 amino acids long. Germline V gene data show CDR1 as MGHRA and CDR2 as YSYEKL. These data belong to a study of blood T cell repertoires in COVID-19. Background on the study: Both acute and convalescent COVID-19 samples were obtained from the United States, Italy and Spain.

Some clones are missing from TCRdb's copy, which holds only in-frame ones; the method was immunoSEQ multiplex PCR. Of about 260,000 clones listed, around 84% are singletons. Sequenced: peripheral blood. The chain has TRBV4-1 and TRBJ1-3; no firm D call. This TCR derives from a woman between 40 and 55 years old who had recovered from COVID-19. The CDR3 coding sequence is TGCGCCAGCAGAAAAGGACTCAACTCTGGAAACACCATATATTTT. It is translated as CASRKGLNSGNTIYF.